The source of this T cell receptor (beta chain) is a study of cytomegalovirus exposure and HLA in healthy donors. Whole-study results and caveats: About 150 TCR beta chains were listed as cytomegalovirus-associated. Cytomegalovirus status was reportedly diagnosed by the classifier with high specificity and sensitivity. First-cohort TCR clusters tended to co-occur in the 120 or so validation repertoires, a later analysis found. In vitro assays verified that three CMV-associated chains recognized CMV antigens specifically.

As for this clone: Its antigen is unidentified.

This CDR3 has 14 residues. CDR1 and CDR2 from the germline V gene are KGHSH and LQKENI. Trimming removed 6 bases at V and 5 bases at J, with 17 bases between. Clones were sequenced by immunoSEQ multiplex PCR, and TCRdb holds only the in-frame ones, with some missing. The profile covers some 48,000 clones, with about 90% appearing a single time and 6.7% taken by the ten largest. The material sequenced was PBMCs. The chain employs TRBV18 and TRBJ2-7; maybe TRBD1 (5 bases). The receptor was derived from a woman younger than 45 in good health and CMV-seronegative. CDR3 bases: TGTGCCAGCTCGCAAGGTCCCCAGGGAAACGAGCAGTACTTC. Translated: CASSQGPQGNEQYF.